This record covers a single T cell receptor beta chain. The CDR3 has 15 residues. V lost 5 bases and J lost 3; bases outside the gene matches: 4. CDR1 SGHTA and CDR2 FQGNSA come from the germline V gene. These data originate in a study of cytomegalovirus exposure and HLA in healthy donors. Amplification used 60 Vbeta primers and 13 Jbeta primers. Original analysis: An analysis that came later counted approximately 76 million unique TCR beta chains, 10 million to 11 million shared. The protocol was immunoSEQ multiplex PCR, while the TCRdb copy is restricted to in-frame clones and leaves out a portion. That table is the source of V, J and clone size, and D and trimming were worked out from the DNA. Of tens of thousands of clones listed, about 66% are singletons.

V and J are TRBV7-2 and TRBJ2-3; 11 bases match TRBD2. The specimen was PBMCs. This receptor was identified in a man younger than 40 in good health and CMV-seronegative. CDR3 nucleotides: TGTGCCAGCAGCCCGGCTAGCGGGAGGACAGATACGCAGTATTTT. This encodes CASSPASGRTDTQYF.